These 21 T cell receptor beta chains came from one sample sequenced in a study of T cells in Graves' hyperthyroidism and ophthalmopathy. RNA transcripts gave rise to amplified TCR beta CDR3 regions. The primer set for the first-round RT-PCR of the TCR CDR3 was HTBI. TCRdb redid the calling of the multiplex PCR reads with MiXCR, one entry per CDR3 protein. The sample consists of roughly 550,000 distinct CDR3 sequences, roughly 15% of them appearing once. The sample consisted of blood. The receptors stem from a woman between 25 and 40 years old with Graves' ophthalmopathy.

This clonotype has ten or more counts. The chain is built from TRBV7-2 and TRBJ2-1, with D perhaps matching TRBD1 or TRBD2 (5 bases each). In germline, CDR1 is SGHTA, CDR2 FQGNSA. The V and J ends lost 5 bases and 10 bases respectively, with 18 bases between them. The CDR3 has 14 residues. The chain's CDR3 is CASSPRTIEGEQFF. The CDR3 DNA is TGTGCCAGCAGCCCTCGGACAATAGAGGGGGAGCAGTTCTTC.

In this sample, this clonotype turned up a few times. The chain carries TRBV6-6 and TRBJ2-3; D unclear. Between the trimmed V and J ends, which lost 2 bases and 1 base, there was a span of 7 bases. CDR3 size: 14 residues. CDR1 is MNHNY and CDR2 is SVGAGI in the germline V gene (reference sequence). As DNA, the CDR3 is TGTGCCAGCAGTTACGGGGTGGGCACAGATACGCAGTATTTT. This encodes CASSYGVGTDTQYF.

This clonotype has only a few counts. This sequence joins TRBV6-2 or TRBV6-3 and TRBJ1-2; D unresolved. CDR3 length equals 15 residues. Germline CDR1 is MNHEY and CDR2 is SVGEGT. Trimming took off 7 bases at V and 4 bases at J, with 19 bases between the two ends. CDR3 DNA sequence: TGTGCCAGCAATTCTTTCGGTGTGATTGGCTATGGCTACACCTTC. Translated: CASNSFGVIGYGYTF.

This clonotype appeared a few times. V gene TRBV12-3 or TRBV12-4 combines with J gene TRBJ2-6; D remains unclear. V was shortened by 4 bases and J by 4 bases, with 14 bases between the two germline ends. The CDR3 length is 16 residues. The CDR3 protein is CASSSLLGVGANVLTF. The CDR3 DNA reads as TGTGCCAGCAGTTCCCTATTGGGTGTCGGGGCCAACGTCCTGACTTTC.

Ten or more counts support this clonotype. The chain is built from TRBV13 and TRBJ2-7, with TRBD1 identical over 7 bases. The CDR3 has 13 amino acids. Trimming removed 5 bases from V and 4 bases from J; junction bases left unmatched: 5. Per germline, CDR1 PRHDT and CDR2 FYEKMQ (reference sequence). CDR3 residues: CASSLKQGYEQYF. DNA of the CDR3: TGTGCCAGCAGCCTTAAACAGGGGTACGAGCAGTACTTC.

Ten or more counts support this clonotype. The V call is TRBV20-1, the J call TRBJ2-1; 7 bases are a match to TRBD1. Germline V gene data show CDR1 as DFQATT and CDR2 as SNEGSKA (reference sequence). The CDR3 has 13 amino acids. V lost 6 bases, J lost 8 bases, and 10 bases stayed unmatched. Here the CDR3 reads CSAGQPRPYEQFF. CDR3 nucleotides: TGCAGTGCGGGACAGCCAAGGCCCTATGAGCAGTTCTTC.

The chain joins TRBV27 to TRBJ2-7, with 11 bases identical to TRBD1. This CDR3 is built from 19 residues. Germline CDR1 reads MNHEY; CDR2 reads SMNVEV (reference sequence). V lost 1 base and J lost 2; bases outside the gene matches: 13. The CDR3 sequence is CASSLFPGGTGGLTYEQYF. DNA for the CDR3: TGTGCCAGCAGTTTATTTCCAGGCGGGACAGGGGGGTTAACCTACGAGCAGTACTTC.

The rearrangement joins TRBV27 to TRBJ1-6; TRBD1 might be the D (5 bases). This CDR3 contains 13 residues. The V end was cut by 10 bases, the J end by 1 base, with 8 bases between. The germline V gene has CDR1 MNHEY and CDR2 SMNVEV (reference sequence). CDR3 bases: TGTGCCACCGGGGGGTCCTATAATTCACCCCTCCACTTT. Residues: CATGGSYNSPLHF.

This clonotype has more than one count but fewer than ten. The rearrangement joins TRBV14 to TRBJ2-1, with 8 bases matching TRBD1. This CDR3 is 17 amino acids long. Germline values: CDR1 SGHDN, CDR2 FVKESK. J gave up 4 bases and V 5 bases, and 13 bases lay outside the gene matches. The CDR3 protein is CASSGRLWTGLYNEQFF. The CDR3 nucleotides read TGTGCCAGCAGCGGAAGGCTTTGGACAGGGTTGTACAATGAGCAGTTCTTC.

In this sample, this clonotype turned up once. One end of the junction does not line up with germline, which may come from a read error. The chain couples TRBV7-2 to TRBJ1-2; 9 bases line up with TRBD1. Germline V gene sequence: CDR1 SGHTA, CDR2 FQGNSA. The CDR3 consists of 15 residues. The CDR3 coding sequence is TGCGCCAGCAGCCAAGCCGGGACAGGGAACTATGGCTACACCTTC. This translates into CASSQAGTGNYGYTF.

V usage is TRBV27 and J usage is TRBJ2-6; D perhaps matches TRBD2 (6 bases). This CDR3 is built from 18 residues. In germline, CDR1 is MNHEY, CDR2 SMNVEV (reference sequence). V lost 3 bases and J 0 bases, leaving 15 bases between the germline ends. CDR3 DNA sequence: TGTGCCAGCAGTTTGGGGTGGGGGGTGAGCTCTGGGGCCAACGTCCTGACTTTC. Its protein product is CASSLGWGVSSGANVLTF.

This clonotype was recorded many times. The genes are TRBV10-3 and TRBJ2-1, with 7 bases matching TRBD1. This CDR3 has 14 residues. V shed 6 bases and J 6 bases; nucleotides not matched to a gene: 8. Germline V gene sequence: CDR1 ENHRY, CDR2 SYGVKD. CDR3 in amino acids: CAISSTGEGNEQFF. The DNA of the CDR3 is TGTGCCATCAGCTCAACAGGGGAAGGCAATGAGCAGTTCTTC.

V gene TRBV7-9 combines with J gene TRBJ2-2, with unresolved D. CDR1 and CDR2 (germline): SEHNR, FQNEAQ (reference sequence). The CDR3 consists of 14 residues. V was pared by 7 bases and J by 1 base, with 10 bases between. Here the CDR3 reads CASTQTGNTGELFF. DNA of the CDR3: TGTGCCAGCACCCAAACGGGGAACACCGGGGAGCTGTTTTTT.

This clonotype turned up a few times. The chain has TRBV18 and TRBJ1-3; unclear D gene. Germline V gene data show CDR1 as KGHSH and CDR2 as LQKENI. The CDR3 spans 12 residues. V shed 7 bases and J shed 0 bases, with 4 bases lying between them. CDR3 amino acids: CASYLSGNTIYF. The CDR3 coding sequence is TGTGCCAGCTACCTCTCTGGAAACACCATATATTTT.

This clonotype came up a few times. The gene calls are TRBV2 and TRBJ2-3; the D is unclear. CDR3 size: 13 residues. Between the trimmed V and J ends, which lost 10 bases and 1 base, there was a span of 12 bases. From germline, CDR1 is SNHLY and CDR2 FYNNEI. This CDR3 reads CATELLRTDTQYF. In DNA form, the CDR3 reads TGTGCCACGGAATTGCTCCGCACAGATACGCAGTATTTT.

Only a few counts were recorded for this clonotype. This chain joins TRBV19 and TRBJ1-6; 9 bases fit TRBD1. Germline CDR1 LNHDA, CDR2 SQIVND (reference sequence). V gave up 6 bases and J gave up 8 bases; unmatched junction bases: 8. The CDR3 sequence is 15 residues long. The CDR3 sequence is CASSRDRVGYSPLHF. The CDR3 region has the DNA TGTGCCAGTAGCCGGGACAGGGTTGGATATTCACCCCTCCACTTT.

This clonotype has at least ten counts. V is TRBV27 and J is TRBJ2-1, with TRBD2 identical over 13 bases. The V gene's germline CDR1 is MNHEY and CDR2 SMNVEV (reference sequence). J was trimmed by 6 bases and V by 8 bases; bases with no gene match: 4. The CDR3 is 14 amino acids. The CDR3 reads CASQLAGGPNEQFF. The DNA for the CDR3 is TGTGCCAGCCAACTAGCGGGAGGGCCCAATGAGCAGTTCTTC.

This clonotype showed up many times. The chain uses TRBV18 and TRBJ2-3; perhaps D is TRBD1 or TRBD2 (5 bases each). Germline CDR1 and CDR2: KGHSH and LQKENI. This CDR3 has 13 residues. Trimming stripped 8 bases from V and 0 bases from J, with 9 bases between. CDR3 sequence: CASLEGSTDTQYF. Written as DNA, the CDR3 is TGTGCCAGCCTAGAGGGGAGCACAGATACGCAGTATTTT.

The sample holds a few counts of this clonotype. The chain recombines TRBV12-3 or TRBV12-4 with TRBJ1-5, with no clear D. Trimming cost V 7 bases and J 1 base, with 11 bases left between them. The CDR3 runs 14 residues. The CDR3 loop reads CASTIDGSNQPQHF. The DNA for the CDR3 is TGTGCCAGCACCATTGACGGGAGCAATCAGCCCCAGCATTTT.

This clonotype was counted many times. The J gene is TRBJ1-6, the V gene TRBV27; TRBD1 matches at 8 bases. This CDR3 is 14 amino acids long. V lost 5 bases and J lost 8; bases outside the gene matches: 5. Per the germline V gene, CDR1 is MNHEY and CDR2 is SMNVEV (reference sequence). This CDR3 is CASSRQGRHSPLHF. In DNA form, the CDR3 reads TGTGCCAGCAGTCGACAGGGGAGACATTCACCCCTCCACTTT.

Ten or more counts support this clonotype. The genes are TRBV5-6 and TRBJ2-6, with 8 nucleotides matching TRBD1. This CDR3 is built from 15 residues. Germline CDR1 reads SGHDT; CDR2 reads YYEEEE. Unmatched junction bases numbered 0, after V lost 4 bases and J lost 0 bases. The CDR3 loop is CASSTGGSGANVLTF. In DNA form, the CDR3 reads TGTGCCAGCAGCACAGGGGGCTCTGGGGCCAACGTCCTGACTTTC.